What follows are 12 T cell receptor beta chains derived from one specimen sequenced in a study of blood T cell repertoires in COVID-19 (dated by TCRdb to between 2020 and 2021). Receptor libraries were prepared by the immunoSEQ multiplex PCR assay. TCRdb's version of the immuneACCESS table is confined to in-frame rearrangements and falls short of the full clone set. An unresolved V gene accounts for under half of the shortfall where checked; the remainder is of unknown origin. The sample has some 110,000 clones on record, 75% to 90% of them singletons. In total, the top ten clones hold 0.83% of the sample. The material sequenced was peripheral blood. Receptors were obtained from a woman in her 70s with acute or convalescent COVID-19.

This chain links TRBV5-4 with TRBJ1-2, with TRBD1 identical over 7 bases. The CDR3 loop spans 13 amino acids. V lost 0 bases, J lost 6 bases, and 2 bases stayed unmatched. Germline-derived CDR1 and CDR2 are SGHNT and YYREEE (reference sequence). As DNA, the CDR3 is TGTGCCAGCAGCTTGGACAGGGGAGATGGCTACACCTTC. Amino acids: CASSLDRGDGYTF. Using reference TRBV5-4 and TRBJ1-2 for the parts outside the CDR3, the full variable domain is ETGVTQSPTHLIKTRGQQVTLRCSSQSGHNTVSWYQQALGQGPQFIFQYYREEENGRGNFPPRFSGLQFPNYSSELNVNALELDDSALYLCASSLDRGDGYTFGSGTRLTVV.

This clone appeared a single time. The V gene is TRBV10-3, the J gene TRBJ1-5, with 10 bases that match TRBD1. The CDR3 runs 19 residues. CDR1 and CDR2 from the germline V gene are ENHRY and SYGVKD. V lost 0 bases, J lost 2 bases, and 10 bases stayed unmatched. The CDR3 loop reads CAISESGQGKSMGNQPQHF. Written as DNA, the CDR3 is TGTGCCATCAGTGAGTCGGGACAGGGGAAAAGTATGGGCAATCAGCCCCAGCATTTT.

Comments on this clone: Other DNA sequences in the same sample also yield this CDR3. The gene calls are TRBV7-9 and TRBJ2-7, with 10 bases aligning to TRBD1. J was trimmed by 5 bases and V by 3 bases; bases with no gene match: 4. The germline CDR1 and CDR2 sequences are SEHNR and FQNEAQ (reference sequence). The CDR3 is 14 residues long. CDR3 amino acids: CASSLGDRGNEQYF. The CDR3 region has the DNA TGTGCCAGCAGCTTGGGGGACAGGGGTAACGAGCAGTACTTC.

This rearrangement joins TRBV3-1 (or the pseudogene TRBV3-2) to TRBJ2-5; tentatively, D is TRBD1 (6 bases). There are 14 residues in the CDR3. Germline CDR1 LGHDT, CDR2 YNNKEL (reference sequence). V was trimmed by 5 bases and J by 2 bases, leaving 12 bases between them. DNA of the CDR3: TGTGCCAGCAGCTTCGGGACACTTCAAGAGACCCAGTACTTC. Translation gives CASSFGTLQETQYF.

This clone was seen just once. DNA of the CDR3: TGTGCCAGCAGCCAGGACAGGGGTTCTGAAGCTTTCTTT. This codes for CASSQDRGSEAFF. The J gene is TRBJ1-1, the V gene TRBV6-5; 9 positions agree with TRBD1. Germline-derived CDR1 and CDR2 are MNHEY and SVGAGI. There are 13 residues in the CDR3. The ends lost 6 bases at V and 6 bases at J; junction bases unmatched: 5.

This clone was counted a single time. The gene calls are TRBV19 and TRBJ2-5, with 12 nucleotides matching TRBD2. Germline V lookup: CDR1 LNHDA, CDR2 SQIVND (reference sequence). This CDR3 has 15 residues. Trimming took 5 bases from V and 1 from J; bases not matched to a gene: 2. The DNA of the CDR3 is TGTGCCAGTAGTCGGACTAGCGGGGTCCAAGAGACCCAGTACTTC. This encodes CASSRTSGVQETQYF.

This chain joins TRBV18 and TRBJ1-2, with D possibly TRBD1 on 5 matching bases. V lost 2 bases to trimming and J lost 3 bases, with 13 bases between them. Germline assignment: CDR1 KGHSH and CDR2 LQKENI. The CDR3 runs 15 residues. The CDR3 spells CASSPGTGEHYGYTF. The CDR3 DNA sequence: TGTGCCAGCTCACCAGGTACAGGAGAGCACTATGGCTACACCTTC.

This chain links TRBV27 with TRBJ1-2; 9 bases are shared with TRBD1. The CDR3 has 14 residues. The J segment lost 7 bases and the V segment lost 5 bases, leaving 8 bases of the junction unmatched. CDR1 MNHEY and CDR2 SMNVEV come from the germline V gene (reference sequence). The CDR3 region is CASSLRTGVRGYTF. CDR3 DNA: TGTGCCAGCAGTCTTCGGACAGGGGTTCGTGGCTACACCTTC.

This clone was detected a few times. CDR3 region: CASSQESGGVSNQPQHF. As DNA, the CDR3 is TGTGCCAGCAGCCAAGAGAGTGGGGGCGTGAGCAATCAGCCCCAGCATTTT. The chain couples TRBV3-1 (or the pseudogene TRBV3-2) to TRBJ1-5; D may be TRBD1 (6 bases). The germline V gene has CDR1 LGHDT and CDR2 YNNKEL (reference sequence). V was pared by 0 bases and J by 1 base, with 13 bases between. The CDR3 is 17 residues long.

The CDR3 is CASSSGREKLFF. The CDR3 region has the DNA TGTGCCAGTAGTTCGGGTAGGGAAAAACTGTTTTTT. V usage is TRBV19 and J usage is TRBJ1-4; D call uncertain. V lost 5 bases and J lost 8, with 9 bases in between. The CDR3 has 12 residues. In germline, CDR1 is LNHDA, CDR2 SQIVND (reference sequence).

This clone showed up just once. The rearrangement uses TRBV2 and TRBJ2-1; tentative D call: TRBD2 (6 bases). The length of the CDR3 is 15 residues. V gave up 6 bases and J gave up 1 base, with 13 bases separating them. Germline loops: CDR1 SNHLY, CDR2 FYNNEI. The CDR3 DNA reads TGTGCCAGCAGAGTACTAGCTTCGTCCTACAATGAGCAGTTCTTC. Its translation: CASRVLASSYNEQFF. The full variable domain, completed using reference TRBV2 and TRBJ2-1, is EPEVTQTPSHQVTQMGQEVILRCVPISNHLYFYWYRQILGQKVEFLVSFYNNEISEKSEIFDDQFSVERPDGSNFTLKIRSTKLEDSAMYFCASRVLASSYNEQFFGPGTRLTVL.

This chain uses TRBV19 with TRBJ2-3, with a weak D call TRBD1 (6 bases). The germline V gene has CDR1 LNHDA and CDR2 SQIVND (reference sequence). With 5 bases removed from V and 4 bases from J, the gap between germline ends came to 10 bases. The CDR3 has 13 residues. This chain's CDR3 is CASSPYRADTQYF. The CDR3 region has the DNA TGTGCCAGTAGTCCGTACAGGGCAGATACGCAGTATTTT.